This T cell receptor (beta chain) was identified during a study of blood T cell repertoires in COVID-19. About the study: Donors in the United States, Italy and Spain gave samples during acute or convalescent COVID-19.

CDR1 SGDLS and CDR2 YYNGEE come from the germline V gene. V trimming: 4 bases; J trimming: 0 bases; junction bases outside the gene matches: 9. The CDR3 has 17 residues. This clone is a singleton in its sample. Produced via immunoSEQ multiplex PCR; TCRdb's table is partial and in-frame only. The sample comprises 130,000 to 150,000 clones, about 80% of which are singletons, and 5.5% to 7% rests with the top ten. This chain joins TRBV9 and TRBJ1-1, with TRBD1 matching 10 bases. This clonotype originated in a human donor in a cohort sampled during active COVID-19. Sequenced input: peripheral blood. This chain's CDR3 is CASSPRDRGGLNTEAFF. The DNA of the CDR3 is TGTGCCAGCAGCCCGAGGGACAGGGGCGGGTTGAACACTGAAGCTTTCTTT.